The rows below give T cell receptor beta chains drawn from one sample of a study of shared clonotypes between healthy human individuals. TCRdb's table, derived via immunoSEQ multiplex PCR, lists solely in-frame clones and lacks some. The repertoire holds 1,400,000 or so clones, with 98% as singletons. The sequenced material came from naive CD4+ T cells sorted from blood. The receptors originated from a man younger than 45 in good health. Each CDR3 is given with its conserved first and last residue. The D gene is left open where the match is weak. The size field is filled for only some rows; it gives once, few, many or a size class.

TRBD1	NA	TRBV9	TRBJ2-1	CASSVEDRRHINEQFF	TGTGCCAGCAGTGTTGAGGACAGGAGACATATCAATGAGCAGTTCTTC
TRBD1	NA	TRBV5-5	TRBJ1-5	CASSRGTGVNQPQHF	TGTGCCAGCAGCCGAGGGACAGGGGTCAATCAGCCCCAGCATTTT
TRBD2	NA	TRBV10-2	TRBJ2-5	CASSESSGPETQYF	TGCGCCAGCAGTGAGAGTAGCGGGCCCGAGACCCAGTACTTC
TRBD2	NA	TRBV9	TRBJ2-1	CASSVVSGGSYNEQFF	TGTGCCAGCAGCGTAGTGAGCGGGGGCTCCTACAATGAGCAGTTCTTC
NA	NA	TRBV11-2	TRBJ2-2	CASSLVGLRLAHGELFF	TGTGCCAGCAGCTTGGTCGGTCTGCGCCTAGCGCACGGGGAGCTGTTTTTT
NA	NA	TRBV7-8	TRBJ2-3	CASSFGPTSTDTQYF	TGTGCCAGCAGCTTCGGTCCAACCAGCACAGATACGCAGTATTTT
TRBD1	NA	TRBV19	TRBJ2-4	CASGGTGGTKNIQYF	TGTGCCAGTGGAGGGACAGGGGGGACCAAAAACATTCAGTACTTC
TRBD1	once	TRBV9	TRBJ2-7	CASSVVGTDFYEQYF	TGTGCCAGCAGCGTAGTCGGGACAGATTTCTACGAGCAGTACTTC
NA	NA	TRBV7-9	TRBJ2-7	CASSLSQYEQYF	TGTGCCAGCAGCTTATCCCAGTACGAGCAGTACTTC
NA	NA	TRBV30	TRBJ1-5	CAWTSGANQPQHF	TGTGCCTGGACTTCAGGGGCTAATCAGCCCCAGCATTTT
NA	NA	TRBV27	TRBJ1-2	CASSLSPQGRGNGYTF	TGTGCCAGCAGTTTATCGCCCCAGGGTCGGGGGAATGGCTACACCTTC
NA	few	TRBV6-1	TRBJ2-7	CASSEAYEQYF	TGTGCCAGCAGTGAAGCCTACGAGCAGTACTTC
NA	NA	TRBV7-2	TRBJ1-1	CASSGRGGAVTEAFF	TGTGCCAGCAGCGGTCGAGGGGGGGCAGTCACTGAAGCTTTCTTT
TRBD2	NA	TRBV10-1	TRBJ2-3	CASSESSGGSTDTQYF	TGCGCCAGCAGTGAGTCCAGCGGGGGGAGCACAGATACGCAGTATTTT
NA	NA	TRBV28	TRBJ2-5	CASSLDPQETQYF	TGTGCCAGCAGTTTAGACCCTCAAGAGACCCAGTACTTC
TRBD1	NA	TRBV4-1	TRBJ2-7	CASRLVGTGTSYEQYF	TGCGCCAGTCGGCTTGTCGGGACAGGTACCTCCTACGAGCAGTACTTC
TRBD2	once	TRBV18	TRBJ2-2	CASSLELTSGNTGELFF	TGTGCCAGCTCACTCGAGCTGACTAGCGGGAACACCGGGGAGCTGTTTTTT
NA	NA	TRBV5-5	TRBJ2-7	CASSRDRPSSYEQYF	TGTGCCAGCAGCCGAGACAGGCCTAGCTCCTACGAGCAGTACTTC
TRBD2	NA	TRBV6-6	TRBJ2-7	CASKTSGGTYEQYF	TGTGCCAGCAAAACTAGCGGGGGGACCTACGAGCAGTACTTC
TRBD2	NA	TRBV19	TRBJ2-3	CASRGGILGDTQYF	TGTGCCAGTAGGGGGGGGATTTTGGGTGATACGCAGTATTTT
TRBD2	NA	TRBV6-1	TRBJ2-3	CASGLAGTDTQYF	TGTGCCTCAGGCCTAGCGGGCACAGATACGCAGTATTTT
NA	once	TRBV19	TRBJ1-5	CASTPDRENQPQHF	TGTGCCAGTACCCCGGACAGAGAAAATCAGCCCCAGCATTTT
NA	NA	TRBV5-6	TRBJ1-2	CASSRGLSF	TGTGCCAGCAGCCGGGGCCTAAGCTTC
NA	NA	TRBV15	TRBJ1-5	CATNLGGNQPQHF	TGTGCCACCAATCTGGGTGGTAATCAGCCCCAGCATTTT
TRBD2	NA	TRBV7-2	TRBJ2-2	CASSAGLAGEGTGELFF	TGTGCCAGCAGCGCAGGACTAGCGGGAGAGGGGACCGGGGAGCTGTTTTTT
TRBD1	once	TRBV11-2	TRBJ1-5	CASSLQGAGQPQHF	TGTGCCAGCAGCTTACAGGGGGCAGGGCAGCCCCAGCATTTT
NA	NA	TRBV6-4	TRBJ1-5	CASSLERNQPQHF	TGTGCCAGCAGTCTAGAGCGGAATCAGCCCCAGCATTTT
NA	NA	TRBV25-1	TRBJ2-7	CASSEFGGTVYEQYF	TGTGCCAGCAGTGAATTTGGGGGGACAGTCTACGAGCAGTACTTC
TRBD1	NA	TRBV5-5	TRBJ2-7	CASSPLGTGVSYEQYF	TGTGCCAGCAGCCCCCTCGGGACAGGGGTCTCGTACGAGCAGTACTTC
NA	NA	TRBV7-2	TRBJ2-6	CASSLTFSGANVLTF	TGTGCCAGCAGCTTAACGTTTTCTGGGGCCAACGTCCTGACTTTC
TRBD1	NA	TRBV7-2	TRBJ2-2	CASSRRTGNTGELFF	TGTGCCAGCAGCCGGAGGACAGGCAACACCGGGGAGCTGTTTTTT
TRBD1	once	TRBV14	TRBJ1-1	CASSQGRQGNTEAFF	TGTGCCAGCAGCCAGGGGAGACAGGGGAACACTGAAGCTTTCTTT
NA	NA	TRBV28	TRBJ1-4	CASNSGGFANEKLFF	TGTGCCAGCAACTCCGGGGGTTTTGCTAATGAAAAACTGTTTTTT
NA	NA	TRBV29-1	TRBJ2-1	CSGISRNEQFF	TGCAGCGGTATTTCTCGCAATGAGCAGTTCTTC
NA	once	TRBV7-2	TRBJ2-5	CASSLSGRFQETQYF	TGTGCCAGCAGCTTAAGTGGACGGTTCCAAGAGACCCAGTACTTC
NA	NA	TRBV28	TRBJ2-7	CASSFVGISYEQYF	TGTGCCAGCAGTTTTGTGGGAATAAGTTACGAGCAGTACTTC
TRBD2	NA	TRBV28	TRBJ2-1	CASRGTGGRYYNEQFF	TGTGCCAGCCGGGGGACGGGCGGGAGGTACTACAATGAGCAGTTCTTC
NA	NA	TRBV10-1	TRBJ1-2	CASSETGSNYGYTF	TGCGCCAGCAGTGAGACGGGGTCTAACTATGGCTACACCTTC
TRBD1	NA	TRBV18	TRBJ2-3	CASSPRQGGTDTQYF	TGTGCCAGCTCACCGCGACAGGGGGGTACAGATACGCAGTATTTT
TRBD2	NA	TRBV4-1	TRBJ2-7	CASSPTSGGVYEQYF	TGCGCCAGCAGCCCGACTAGCGGGGGGGTGTACGAGCAGTACTTC
TRBD2	NA	TRBV5-1	TRBJ2-5	CASSYIPLAGGETQYF	TGCGCCAGCAGCTATATCCCTCTAGCGGGAGGAGAGACCCAGTACTTC
TRBD2	NA	TRBV9	TRBJ2-2	CASSVDQRENTGELFF	TGTGCCAGCAGCGTAGATCAGCGGGAAAACACCGGGGAGCTGTTTTTT
NA	NA	TRBV14	TRBJ1-2	CASSQGGRDYGYTF	TGTGCCAGCAGCCAAGGAGGCAGGGACTATGGCTACACCTTC
NA	NA	TRBV5-1	TRBJ1-2	CASSLAETAPNYGYTF	TGCGCCAGCAGCTTGGCCGAAACGGCGCCTAACTATGGCTACACCTTC
NA	NA	TRBV7-8	TRBJ2-2	CASSFVRRGGELFF	TGTGCCAGCAGCTTCGTTCGGAGGGGCGGGGAGCTGTTTTTT
NA	NA	TRBV5-4	TRBJ2-5	CASSLPNEETQYF	TGTGCCAGCAGCTTACCGAACGAAGAGACCCAGTACTTC
TRBD1	NA	TRBV29-1	TRBJ2-3	CSVGPTGDRRDTQYF	TGCAGCGTTGGTCCCACAGGGGATCGAAGAGATACGCAGTATTTT
NA	NA	TRBV10-3	TRBJ1-4	CAISESGGPQEKLFF	TGTGCCATCAGTGAGTCTGGAGGCCCGCAGGAAAAACTGTTTTTT
NA	NA	TRBV18	TRBJ1-2	CASSPLAPGTQRGYTF	TGTGCCAGCTCACCCCTAGCTCCCGGGACACAGCGTGGCTACACCTTC
NA	NA	TRBV4-1	TRBJ1-2	CASSLMTGDYGYTF	TGCGCCAGCAGCCTGATGACGGGAGACTATGGCTACACCTTC
NA	NA	TRBV10-3	TRBJ2-3	CAISELQYDTQYF	TGTGCCATCAGTGAGCTCCAGTATGATACGCAGTATTTT
NA	once	TRBV7-9	TRBJ1-1	CASSLGIRGEDTEAFF	TGTGCCAGCAGCTTAGGTATTCGGGGAGAGGACACTGAAGCTTTCTTT
NA	NA	TRBV5-6	TRBJ2-7	CASSFFQRSSYEQYF	TGTGCCAGCAGCTTCTTCCAGCGGAGCTCCTACGAGCAGTACTTC